This T cell receptor (beta chain) was retrieved from a study of blood T cell repertoires in COVID-19. In germline, CDR1 is SGHDT, CDR2 YYEEEE. Trimming cost V 4 bases and J 7 bases, with 9 bases left between them. The CDR3 is made up of 12 amino acids. TCRdb's copy holds only in-frame clones and misses some; the assay was immunoSEQ multiplex PCR. The sample consists of 240,000 or so clones, roughly 87% of them appearing once. V is TRBV5-6 and J is TRBJ2-1; D call uncertain. The material sequenced was peripheral blood. The TCR was taken from a man in his sixties who had recovered from COVID-19. The CDR3 protein is CASSRVMNEQFF. The CDR3, as DNA: TGTGCCAGCAGCCGAGTCATGAATGAGCAGTTCTTC. Full variable domain (outside the CDR3, taken from reference TRBV5-6 and TRBJ2-1): DAGVTQSPTHLIKTRGQQVTLRCSPKSGHDTVSWYQQALGQGPQFIFQYYEEEERQRGNFPDRFSGHQFPNYSSELNVNALLLGDSALYLCASSRVMNEQFFGPGTRLTVL.